This TCR beta chain was found in a study of shared clonotypes between healthy human individuals. TCRdb's copy holds only in-frame clones and misses some; the assay was immunoSEQ multiplex PCR. In the table there are millions of clones, roughly 94% of which are singletons. Notes on this clone: Its specificity is not known.

Study findings and constraints: Owing to a small donor count, the genetic and exposure-history diversity represented was limited.

Nashville, Tennessee was home to all donors, each a Caucasian adult. Material: naive CD4+ T cells sorted from blood. Subset here: CD45RA+ positively selected. The clonotype comes from a man between 18 and 29 years old in good health.

Here the CDR3 DNA reads TGTGCCAGCTCACTCCTTCCTGGGACACCCCATAGCAATCAGCCCCAGCATTTT. Translation gives CASSLLPGTPHSNQPQHF. The rearrangement links TRBV18 to TRBJ1-5; maybe TRBD1 (6 bases). The CDR3 has 18 amino acids. V lost 4 bases and J lost 0, with 19 bases in between. CDR1 and CDR2 from the germline V gene are KGHSH and LQKENI.